This T cell receptor (beta chain) comes out of a study of blood T cell repertoires in COVID-19. Across the whole study: Samples of COVID-19 (acute and convalescent) were obtained from the United States, Italy and Spain. Sources were T cells, B-cell-depleted T cells, or PBMCs; the material itself was cDNA or gDNA.

In the authors' methods: Estimates of nucleated cell counts were drawn from the amplification of reference gene primers. The assay was immunoSEQ multiplex PCR, and TCRdb's table has in-frame clones only and misses some. D and trimming come from the DNA, and the V and J calls and clone size come from that table. The table shows around 120,000 clones, with around 87% occurring only once. Germline V gene data show CDR1 as LNHDA and CDR2 as SQIVND (reference sequence). Trimming cost V 2 bases and J 2 bases; bases outside gene matches: 11. This CDR3 region has 18 residues. J is TRBJ2-5 and V is TRBV19, with 10 positions matching TRBD1. Specimen: peripheral blood. The sequence was obtained from a woman aged 55-69 years with COVID-19, enrolled during active disease. CDR3 loop: CASSIKDRGRPSQETQYF. The DNA of the CDR3 is TGTGCCAGTAGTATAAAGGACAGGGGGAGGCCTAGTCAAGAGACCCAGTACTTC.